These 11 T cell receptor beta chains share one sample of origin, sequenced in a study of blood T cell repertoires in COVID-19 (dated by TCRdb to the early 2020s). Library creation used the immunoSEQ multiplex PCR assay. Imported from immuneACCESS, the table was reduced by TCRdb to in-frame sequences with V and J called. These copies leave out some clones; in studies compared against another copy, an unresolved V gene accounts for under half, and the cause of the remainder is not known. This sample gives approximately 190,000 clones in total; approximately 92% of them show up just once. Around 0.53% of the sample is held by the ten biggest clonotypes. Material for sequencing was peripheral blood. These receptors were taken from a man in his fifties with acute or convalescent COVID-19.

V usage is TRBV6-1 and J usage is TRBJ1-2; D call uncertain. CDR3 length: 17 residues. Germline V gene data show CDR1 as MNHNS and CDR2 as SASEGT. V was cut by 0 bases and J by 6 bases, with 20 bases left in between. The CDR3 loop reads CASSEASLKTNYHGYTF. In DNA, the CDR3 is TGTGCCAGCAGTGAAGCGTCGTTAAAGACGAACTACCATGGCTACACCTTC.

This clone came up once. V usage is TRBV18 and J usage is TRBJ1-4, with unresolved D. This CDR3 is 15 amino acids long. Germline loops: CDR1 KGHSH, CDR2 LQKENI. The V and J ends lost 6 bases and 4 bases respectively, with 15 bases between them. The CDR3, as DNA: TGTGCCAGCTCCCCTCTGGGCGAGATTAATGAAAAACTGTTTTTT. Protein product: CASSPLGEINEKLFF.

The chain recombines TRBV7-8 with TRBJ2-3, with D perhaps TRBD2 (6 bases). This CDR3 is built from 16 residues. The germline V gene has CDR1 SGHVS and CDR2 FQNEAQ. V lost 1 base and J 0 bases, leaving 11 bases between the germline ends. CDR3 sequence reads: CASSLVMGTSTDTQYF. In DNA, the CDR3 is TGTGCCAGCAGCTTAGTTATGGGGACTAGCACAGATACGCAGTATTTT.

This clone was recorded only once. The V and J genes are TRBV19 and TRBJ2-1, with D possibly being TRBD1 (5 bases). The CDR3 is 15 residues long. Germline CDR1 LNHDA, CDR2 SQIVND (reference sequence). V shed 4 bases and J shed 0 bases, with 10 bases lying between them. CDR3 coding DNA: TGTGCCAGTAGTACTGGGGCCTTCTCCTACAATGAGCAGTTCTTC. Its protein is CASSTGAFSYNEQFF.

V usage is TRBV7-2 and J usage is TRBJ1-1; no firm D call. V was clipped by 1 base and J by 7 bases, with 10 bases between them. Germline assignment: CDR1 SGHTA and CDR2 FQGNSA. This CDR3 has 13 amino acids. CDR3 sequence: CASSLVGAGEAFF. CDR3 sequence (DNA): TGTGCCAGCAGCTTAGTTGGTGCAGGTGAAGCTTTCTTT.

V usage is TRBV10-3 and J usage is TRBJ1-1; 10 bases are shared with TRBD1. V gave up 0 bases and J gave up 3 bases; unmatched junction bases: 10. This CDR3 comprises 18 residues. Germline V lookup: CDR1 ENHRY, CDR2 SYGVKD. CDR3 DNA sequence: TGTGCCATCAGTGAGTCGATATGGGACAGGGGACCTGACACTGAAGCTTTCTTT. It yields the protein CAISESIWDRGPDTEAFF.

The CDR3 protein is CASSARGEGKLFF. The CDR3 DNA follows: TGTGCCAGCAGCGCCCGGGGGGAGGGAAAACTGTTTTTT. The rearrangement uses TRBV5-5 and TRBJ1-4; D may be TRBD1 (5 bases). V lost 4 bases and J lost 10, with 14 bases in between. Looked up from germline, CDR1 is SGHKS and CDR2 is YYEKEE (reference sequence). The CDR3 has 13 amino acids. The full variable domain, in which reference TRBV5-5 and TRBJ1-4 provide the parts outside the CDR3, is DAGVTQSPTHLIKTRGQQVTLRCSPISGHKSVSWYQQVLGQGPQFIFQYYEKEERGRGNFPDRFSARQFPNYSSELNVNALLLGDSALYLCASSARGEGKLFFGSGTQLSVL.

The J gene is TRBJ2-7, the V gene TRBV10-3; 9 bases fit TRBD1. CDR1 and CDR2 (germline): ENHRY, SYGVKD. V shed 7 bases and J 5 bases; nucleotides not matched to a gene: 6. The CDR3 length is 13 residues. Here the CDR3 reads CAITGQGFDEQYF. CDR3 bases: TGTGCCATCACCGGACAGGGGTTTGACGAGCAGTACTTC.

This clone was found a few times. This chain connects TRBV4-1 to TRBJ2-3; D might be TRBD2 (6 bases). The germline gives CDR1 MGHRA, CDR2 YSYEKL. Between the trimmed V and J ends, which lost 1 base and 3 bases, there was a span of 14 bases. The CDR3 loop spans 16 amino acids. DNA for the CDR3: TGCGCCAGCAGCCAAGGTTTTGGGAGGCGGACAGATACGCAGTATTTT. It translates to CASSQGFGRRTDTQYF.

The CDR3 region is CASSPWTGLTDTQYF. As DNA, the CDR3 is TGTGCCAGCAGTCCCTGGACAGGACTAACAGATACGCAGTATTTT. V gene TRBV27 combines with J gene TRBJ2-3, with D maybe TRBD1 (7 bases). The CDR3 runs 15 residues. The V end was cut by 5 bases, the J end by 3 bases, with 15 bases between. Germline V CDR1 and CDR2: MNHEY, SMNVEV (reference sequence).

A word on this clone: Other DNA variants within this sample encode the same CDR3. The chain has TRBV9 and TRBJ1-2; perhaps TRBD1 as D (6 bases). Germline CDR1 and CDR2: SGDLS and YYNGEE. The CDR3 consists of 14 residues. The germline V and J ends were trimmed by 0 bases and 2 bases, with 8 bases remaining between them. The CDR3 DNA follows: TGTGCCAGCAGCGTAGGGACAGCCAACTATGGCTACACCTTC. Translation: CASSVGTANYGYTF.